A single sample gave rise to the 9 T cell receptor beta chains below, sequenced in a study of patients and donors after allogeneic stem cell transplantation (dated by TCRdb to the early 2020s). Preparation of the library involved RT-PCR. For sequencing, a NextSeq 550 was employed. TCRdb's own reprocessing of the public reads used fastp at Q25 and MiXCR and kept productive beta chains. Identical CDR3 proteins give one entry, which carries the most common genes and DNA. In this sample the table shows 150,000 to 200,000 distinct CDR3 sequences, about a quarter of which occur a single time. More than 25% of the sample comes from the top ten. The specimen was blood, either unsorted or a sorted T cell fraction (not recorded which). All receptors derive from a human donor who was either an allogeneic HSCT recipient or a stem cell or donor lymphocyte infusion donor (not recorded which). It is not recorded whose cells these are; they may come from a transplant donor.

CDR3 region: CSASYDPGAPYKGEQYF. The CDR3 bases are TGCAGTGCTAGTTACGATCCAGGGGCGCCCTATAAAGGGGAGCAGTACTTC. The chain recombines TRBV20-1 with TRBJ2-7; D is possibly TRBD1 (6 bases). The CDR3 is 17 residues long. V was cut by 3 bases and J by 7 bases, with 28 bases left in between. Germline V gene sequence: CDR1 DFQATT, CDR2 SNEGSKA (reference sequence).

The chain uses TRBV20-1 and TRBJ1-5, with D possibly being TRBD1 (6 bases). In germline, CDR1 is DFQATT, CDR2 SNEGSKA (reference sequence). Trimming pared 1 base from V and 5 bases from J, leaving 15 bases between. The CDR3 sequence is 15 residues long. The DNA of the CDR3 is TGCAGTGCTAGAGGCTGGGGGGCAGGGGATCAGCCCCAGCATTTT. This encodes CSARGWGAGDQPQHF.

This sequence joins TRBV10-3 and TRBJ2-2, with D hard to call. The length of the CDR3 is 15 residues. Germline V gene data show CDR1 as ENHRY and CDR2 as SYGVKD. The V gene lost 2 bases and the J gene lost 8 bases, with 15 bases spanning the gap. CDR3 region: CAISEPLVDGGELFF. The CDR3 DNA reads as TGTGCCATCAGTGAGCCCCTAGTTGATGGAGGGGAGCTGTTTTTT.

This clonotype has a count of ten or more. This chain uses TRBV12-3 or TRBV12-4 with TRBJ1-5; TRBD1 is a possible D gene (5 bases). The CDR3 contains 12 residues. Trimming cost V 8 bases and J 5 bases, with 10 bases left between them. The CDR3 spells CASRSGDQPQHF. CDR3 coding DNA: TGTGCCAGCCGTTCGGGGGATCAGCCCCAGCATTTT.

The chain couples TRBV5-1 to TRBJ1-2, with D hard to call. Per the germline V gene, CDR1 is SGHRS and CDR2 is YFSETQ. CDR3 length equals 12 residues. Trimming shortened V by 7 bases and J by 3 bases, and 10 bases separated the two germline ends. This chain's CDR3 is CASSTRDYGYTF. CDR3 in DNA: TGCGCCAGCTCGACGCGGGACTATGGCTACACCTTC.

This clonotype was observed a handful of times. The CDR3 reads CASSQGLTSGGTDTQYF. The CDR3 DNA sequence: TGTGCCAGCAGCCAAGGCTTGACTAGCGGGGGCACAGATACGCAGTATTTT. V is TRBV4-2 and J is TRBJ2-3; 11 nucleotides match TRBD2. Trimming at V came to 1 base and at J to 1 base, leaving 4 bases not matched to a gene. Germline V lookup: CDR1 LGHNA, CDR2 YNFKEQ. The length of the CDR3 is 17 residues.

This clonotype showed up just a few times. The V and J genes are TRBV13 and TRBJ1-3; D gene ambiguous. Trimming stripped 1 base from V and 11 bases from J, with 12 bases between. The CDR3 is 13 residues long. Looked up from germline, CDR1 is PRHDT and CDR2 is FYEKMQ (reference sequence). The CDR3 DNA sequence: TGTGCCAGCAGCTTAGAGGTACGCGAGGCCATATATTTT. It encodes CASSLEVREAIYF.

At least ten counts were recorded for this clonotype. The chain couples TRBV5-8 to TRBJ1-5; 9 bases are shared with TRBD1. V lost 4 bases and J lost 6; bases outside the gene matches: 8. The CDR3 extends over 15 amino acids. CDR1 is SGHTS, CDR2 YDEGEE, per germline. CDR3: CASSPGQGLGQPQHF. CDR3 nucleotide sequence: TGTGCCAGCAGCCCAGGACAGGGGCTGGGTCAGCCCCAGCATTTT.

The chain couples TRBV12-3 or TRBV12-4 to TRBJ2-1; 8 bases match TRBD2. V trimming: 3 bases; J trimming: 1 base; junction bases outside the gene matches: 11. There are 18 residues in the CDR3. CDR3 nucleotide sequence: TGTGCCAGCAGTTTTTTCTCGCTAGGCGGGAGGTCCTACAATGAGCAGTTCTTC. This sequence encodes CASSFFSLGGRSYNEQFF.